These 25 T cell receptor beta chains were sequenced from one sample in a study of cytomegalovirus exposure and HLA in healthy donors. PCR employed 60 Vbeta and 13 Jbeta primers. This table comes from immunoSEQ multiplex PCR, and its TCRdb copy is limited to in-frame clones, with some not included. The repertoire holds around 110,000 clones, with 9% to 10% as singletons. The material sequenced was PBMCs. The receptors stem from a man aged 25-40 years in good health and CMV-seronegative.

This chain uses TRBV9 with TRBJ2-7; perhaps TRBD1 as D (6 bases). Per germline, CDR1 SGDLS and CDR2 YYNGEE. V shed 0 bases and J shed 1 base, with 17 bases lying between them. This CDR3 is 17 amino acids long. The CDR3 sequence: CASSVVVGHPGSYEQYF. CDR3 in DNA: TGTGCCAGCAGCGTAGTGGTGGGACACCCAGGTTCCTACGAGCAGTACTTC. The full variable domain, with the rest looked up from reference TRBV9 and TRBJ2-7, is DSGVTQTPKHLITATGQRVTLRCSPRSGDLSVYWYQQSLDQGLQFLIQYYNGEERAKGNILERFSAQQFPDLHSELNLSSLELGDSALYFCASSVVVGHPGSYEQYFGPGTRLTVT.

The rearrangement joins TRBV6-5 to TRBJ2-1; 12 positions agree with TRBD2. V was clipped by 6 bases and J by 6 bases; unmatched bases: 3. The CDR3 runs to 14 residues. Germline V CDR1 and CDR2: MNHEY, SVGAGI. The CDR3 DNA sequence: TGTGCCAGCAGACTAGCGGGAGGTTTCAATGAGCAGTTCTTC. Translating gives CASRLAGGFNEQFF.

The sample holds a few counts of this clone. The V call is TRBV12-5, the J call TRBJ2-5, with D possibly TRBD1 on 6 matching bases. V was clipped by 3 bases and J by 5 bases, with 10 bases between them. Germline V CDR1 and CDR2: LGHNT, FRNRAP. The CDR3 loop spans 13 amino acids. CDR3 nucleotides: TGTGCTAGTGGTTTAGGACAGTCCGAGACCCAGTACTTC. Its translation is CASGLGQSETQYF.

The rearrangement links TRBV5-1 to TRBJ2-3; 8 bases are shared with TRBD2. The V segment lost 0 bases and the J segment 4 bases; nucleotides outside the gene matches: 4. Germline CDR1 is SGHRS and CDR2 is YFSETQ. The CDR3 extends over 15 amino acids. The CDR3 bases are TGCGCCAGCAGCTTGGCCTACGGGAGGGCAGATACGCAGTATTTT. Its protein product is CASSLAYGRADTQYF.

This clone was counted only a few times. The chain combines TRBV5-1 with TRBJ1-3; possible D gene TRBD1, 6 bases. Germline CDR1 SGHRS, CDR2 YFSETQ. V was pared by 4 bases and J by 4 bases, with 12 bases between. The CDR3 length is 14 residues. The CDR3 DNA is TGCGCCAGCAGCGTAGGGGGATCCGGAAACACCATATATTTT. Encoded protein: CASSVGGSGNTIYF.

The genes are TRBV7-2 and TRBJ2-7, with no clear D. Germline V CDR1 and CDR2: SGHTA, FQGNSA. The CDR3 consists of 11 residues. The V end lost 3 bases, the J end lost 2 bases, and 2 bases lay between the germline ends. In nucleotides, the CDR3 is TGTGCCAGCAGCTTCGCCTACGAGCAGTACTTC. Its translation is CASSFAYEQYF.

This clone has a handful of counts. The J gene is TRBJ1-5, the V gene TRBV21-1; TRBD1, as called in the table, went unchecked against the DNA. TRBV21-1 is a pseudogene. The CDR3 contains 16 residues. The CDR3 is CASSSRPGGRNQPQHF. The CDR3 DNA is TGTGCCAGCAGCAGTCGGCCAGGGGGGAGGAATCAGCCCCAGCATTTT.

The chain uses TRBV15 and TRBJ2-1; D remains unclear. The V end lost 0 bases, the J end lost 6 bases, and 6 bases lay between the germline ends. The CDR3 runs to 13 residues. Looked up from germline, CDR1 is LNHNV and CDR2 is YYDKDF (reference sequence). This chain's CDR3 is CATSRDQVNEQFF. Here the CDR3 DNA reads TGTGCCACCAGCAGAGATCAGGTCAATGAGCAGTTCTTC.

A few counts support this clone. V is TRBV9 and J is TRBJ1-6; D is unclear. V was trimmed by 4 bases and J by 11 bases, leaving 13 bases between them. The CDR3 extends over 13 amino acids. Per the germline V gene, CDR1 is SGDLS and CDR2 is YYNGEE. CDR3 protein: CASSPSGETPLHF. Here the CDR3 DNA reads TGTGCCAGCAGCCCCTCTGGGGAGACACCCCTCCACTTT.

This clone appeared a few times. The chain recombines TRBV21-1 with TRBJ2-7; TRBD2 is taken as the D call from the table, unchecked against the DNA. TRBV21-1 is assigned pseudogene status. The CDR3 consists of 17 residues. The CDR3 is CASSKKGPRTSGYEQYF. The DNA of the CDR3 is TGTGCCAGCAGCAAAAAGGGGCCTCGAACTAGCGGCTACGAGCAGTACTTC.

In its sample, this clone was seen a few times. The DNA for the CDR3 is TGCGCCAGCAGCCCACGTATAGACTCCATCCCCTCGTCACCCCTCCACTTT. Translation: CASSPRIDSIPSSPLHF. J is TRBJ1-6 and V is TRBV4-1; D unresolved. The V end lost 4 bases, the J end lost 10 bases, and 23 bases lay between the germline ends. Germline V gene sequence: CDR1 MGHRA, CDR2 YSYEKL. CDR3 length equals 17 residues.

This clone came up a few times. This chain connects TRBV7-2 to TRBJ2-3, with D possibly matching TRBD2 (6 bases). There are 12 residues in the CDR3. Germline-derived CDR1 and CDR2 are SGHTA and FQGNSA. Between the trimmed V and J ends, which lost 5 bases and 8 bases, there was a span of 11 bases. The CDR3 is CASSPVAVTQYF. CDR3 DNA sequence: TGTGCCAGCAGCCCTGTAGCGGTTACGCAGTATTTT.

This clone was counted between two and nine times. The genes are TRBV14 and TRBJ1-1; 9 nucleotides align to TRBD1. The V segment lost 2 bases and the J segment 5 bases; nucleotides outside the gene matches: 6. Germline V gene sequence: CDR1 SGHDN, CDR2 FVKESK. The length of the CDR3 is 15 residues. The DNA of the CDR3 is TGTGCCAGCAGCCAACGGCGACAGGGGGATACTGAAGCTTTCTTT. Its translation: CASSQRRQGDTEAFF. Combining the CDR3 with reference TRBV14 and TRBJ1-1 gives the whole variable domain EAGVTQFPSHSVIEKGQTVTLRCDPISGHDNLYWYRRVMGKEIKFLLHFVKESKQDESGMPNNRFLAERTGGTYSTLKVQPAELEDSGVYFCASSQRRQGDTEAFFGQGTRLTVV.

The CDR3 reads CASSLSPGQANTGELFF. CDR3 sequence (DNA): TGTGCCAGCAGCTTGTCGCCGGGACAGGCGAACACCGGGGAGCTGTTTTTT. The J gene is TRBJ2-2, the V gene TRBV7-2; 8 bases align to TRBD1. Germline lookup yields CDR1 SGHTA and CDR2 FQGNSA. J gave up 0 bases and V 3 bases, and 6 bases lay outside the gene matches. This CDR3 has 17 residues.

The chain couples TRBV5-8 to TRBJ2-1, with 14 bases lining up with TRBD2. Germline V lookup: CDR1 SGHTS, CDR2 YDEGEE. Germline trimming cut 4 bases from V and 4 bases from J; bases unmatched to any gene: 4. The CDR3 covers 16 residues. CDR3 sequence reads: CASSPTSGRAYNEQFF. The CDR3 DNA sequence: TGTGCCAGCAGCCCGACTAGCGGGAGGGCTTACAATGAGCAGTTCTTC.

This clone was counted between two and nine times. This chain connects TRBV4-3 to TRBJ1-3, with D perhaps TRBD1 (5 bases). Germline CDR1 and CDR2: LGHNA and YSLEER. CDR3 size: 14 residues. Deletions cut 0 bases from V and 2 bases from J, with 5 bases between. The CDR3: CASSQDRAGNTIYF. CDR3 DNA: TGCGCCAGCAGCCAAGACAGGGCTGGAAACACCATATATTTT.

J is TRBJ1-1 and V is TRBV7-9; D remains ambiguous. CDR1 and CDR2 from the germline V gene are SEHNR and FQNEAQ (reference sequence). The germline V and J ends were trimmed by 1 base and 1 base, with 13 bases remaining between them. CDR3 length equals 16 residues. CDR3 bases: TGTGCCAGCAGCTTAGACCCCTTCTATGCGAACACTGAAGCTTTCTTT. Amino acid sequence: CASSLDPFYANTEAFF.

This clone showed up just a few times. The chain employs TRBV19 and TRBJ1-2, with 7 bases fitting TRBD1. The CDR3 covers 13 residues. V shed 5 bases and J 8 bases; nucleotides not matched to a gene: 8. In germline, CDR1 is LNHDA, CDR2 SQIVND (reference sequence). CDR3 protein: CASSPTGSGGYTF. The CDR3 DNA follows: TGTGCCAGTAGTCCGACAGGGAGTGGAGGCTACACCTTC.

Only a few counts were recorded for this clone. The chain uses TRBV27 and TRBJ2-7; D is perhaps TRBD2 (5 bases). V lost 8 bases to trimming and J lost 3 bases, with 11 bases between them. CDR3 length: 12 residues. The V gene's germline CDR1 is MNHEY and CDR2 SMNVEV (reference sequence). CDR3: CASGRGHYEQYF. CDR3 DNA: TGTGCCAGCGGCCGGGGTCACTACGAGCAGTACTTC.

This clone was recorded a few times. The chain combines TRBV7-9 with TRBJ1-2; D gene unclear. Germline V CDR1 and CDR2: SEHNR, FQNEAQ (reference sequence). Trimming shortened V by 6 bases and J by 0 bases, and 14 bases separated the two germline ends. The CDR3 consists of 15 residues. CDR3: CASSELVRANYGYTF. The CDR3 nucleotides are TGTGCCAGCAGTGAATTGGTGAGAGCTAACTATGGCTACACCTTC. Filled out from reference TRBV7-9 and TRBJ1-2, the complete variable domain reads DTGVSQNPRHKITKRGQNVTFRCDPISEHNRLYWYRQTLGQGPEFLTYFQNEAQLEKSRLLSDRFSAERPKGSFSTLEIQRTEQGDSAMYLCASSELVRANYGYTFGSGTRLTVV.

The table lists this clone with a few counts. The chain carries TRBV10-3 and TRBJ2-5; 8 nucleotides align to TRBD2. TRBJ2-7 explains the end of the DNA better; the J call may be wrong. CDR3 length: 16 amino acids. Germline V lookup: CDR1 ENHRY, CDR2 SYGVKD. CDR3 sequence: CAISDRGRGESYEQYF. The CDR3 coding sequence is TGTGCCATCAGTGACCGGGGGCGGGGGGAATCCTACGAGCAGTACTTC.

J is TRBJ1-4 and V is TRBV6-5; the D is unclear. The CDR3 is 15 residues long. From germline, CDR1 is MNHEY and CDR2 SVGAGI. With 0 bases removed from V and 5 bases from J, the gap between germline ends came to 10 bases. CDR3 coding DNA: TGTGCCAGCAGTTACTCAGGGAGGAGCAATGAAAAACTGTTTTTT. The encoded protein is CASSYSGRSNEKLFF.

This clone was observed a handful of times. The genes are TRBV28 and TRBJ1-5; D uncertain. The CDR3 is made up of 14 amino acids. The germline V gene has CDR1 MDHEN and CDR2 SYDVKM. V lost 8 bases and J lost 0, with 11 bases in between. The CDR3 spells CASLTTLSNQPQHF. The CDR3, as DNA: TGTGCCAGCTTGACAACACTTAGCAATCAGCCCCAGCATTTT.

The chain uses TRBV14 and TRBJ2-7, with TRBD1 matching 7 bases. The germline V gene has CDR1 SGHDN and CDR2 FVKESK. The trim removed 0 bases at V and 7 bases at J, leaving 6 bases unmatched. CDR3 length: 14 amino acids. The CDR3 here is CASSQEDRVREQYF. The CDR3 DNA is TGTGCCAGCAGCCAAGAAGACAGGGTGAGGGAGCAGTACTTC.

This chain links TRBV30 with TRBJ2-5, with D perhaps TRBD1 (7 bases). CDR1 and CDR2 from the germline V gene are GTSNPN and SVGIG (reference sequence). CDR3 size: 13 residues. V was cut by 7 bases and J by 7 bases, with 19 bases left in between. CDR3 bases: TGTGCCTCTGCCCGCCGGCAGGGGGGGACCCAGTACTTC. Protein product: CASARRQGGTQYF.